The 5 T cell receptor beta chains given below trace back to one sample, sequenced in a study of spatial heterogeneity in lung cancer. As for time point: sample taken at primary tumor resection. TCRdb re-derived calls from the 5' RACE reads in MiXCR, one entry per CDR3 protein. Seen here are some 2,900 distinct CDR3 sequences, around 6.6% observed once, and the top ten hold about a sixth. Here the sequenced sample was normal lung tissue next to the tumor, taken at surgery. The receptors were sampled from a male donor with early-stage non-small cell lung cancer.

This clonotype is judged large (0.1 to 1%). The rearrangement links TRBV11-2 to TRBJ2-1; 7 positions match TRBD2. J lost 2 bases, V lost 6 bases, and 10 bases had no gene match. Germline loops: CDR1 SGHAT, CDR2 FQNNGV. This CDR3 spans 16 amino acids. This CDR3 reads CASSLGGDPTYNEQFF. DNA for the CDR3: TGTGCCAGCAGTCTTGGGGGGGACCCAACCTACAATGAGCAGTTCTTC.

By proportion, this clonotype is medium-sized. V gene TRBV10-3 combines with J gene TRBJ2-3, with a possible D match to TRBD2 (5 bases). The V gene lost 6 bases and the J gene lost 1 base, with 5 bases spanning the gap. The CDR3 is 12 amino acids. In germline, CDR1 is ENHRY, CDR2 SYGVKD. The CDR3 spells CAIREGTDTQYF. CDR3 in DNA: TGTGCCATCAGGGAGGGCACAGATACGCAGTATTTT.

This clonotype was recorded many times. The chain links TRBV25-1 to TRBJ2-7; 9 positions match TRBD1. Germline loops: CDR1 MGHDK, CDR2 SYGVNS. After removal of 4 bases from V and 6 bases from J, the junction contained 4 bases not matched to a gene. CDR3 length: 13 residues. CDR3 in DNA: TGTGCCAGCAGTGGGACAGGGGCGGGCGAGCAGTACTTC. Translated, it gives CASSGTGAGEQYF.

This clonotype showed up many times. The rearrangement joins TRBV20-1 to TRBJ2-1, with 12 bases fitting TRBD1. CDR1 is DFQATT, CDR2 SNEGSKA, per germline (reference sequence). The ends lost 3 bases at V and 7 bases at J; junction bases unmatched: 7. The CDR3 loop spans 15 amino acids. This CDR3 reads CSASGTGGVRNEQFF. CDR3 nucleotide sequence: TGCAGTGCTAGCGGGACAGGGGGCGTTCGGAATGAGCAGTTCTTC.

This clonotype was observed at least ten times. The V call is TRBV4-3, the J call TRBJ2-5; the match to TRBD2 covers 10 bases. In germline, CDR1 is LGHNA, CDR2 YSLEER. V gave up 1 base and J gave up 4 bases; unmatched junction bases: 9. CDR3 length equals 17 residues. The CDR3 region has the DNA TGCGCCAGCAGCCAAGGGGCAGCGGGAGGGCCCCGAGAGACCCAGTACTTC. Protein sequence: CASSQGAAGGPRETQYF.